Described below is a single TCR beta chain sequence and its context. Its antigen remains unknown. The PCR made use of 60 Vbeta and 13 Jbeta primers. Sequencing used immunoSEQ multiplex PCR; TCRdb keeps in-frame clones, though not all of them. The sample lists under 200,000 clones, more than 65% occurring once. These data originate in a study of cytomegalovirus exposure and HLA in healthy donors. Study conclusions and caveats: A later analysis by the authors found several of the most significant clusters apparently linked to common viral pathogens. More clonal expansion characterized HLA-associated TCR beta chains than equally common others in a later analysis. Later on, a genetic analysis was performed. It linked a missense variant in DCLRE1C with V- and J-gene trimming of TCR beta. Per a prior analysis, the majority of TCR beta V segments were productive roughly 90% or roughly 30% of the time.

CDR3 length: 15 residues. V dropped 7 bases and J dropped 6; count of bases not matched to a gene: 9. CDR1 and CDR2 from the germline V gene are SGDLS and YYNGEE. The chain combines TRBV9 with TRBJ2-2; TRBD2 matches 10 bases. The receptor was isolated from a woman aged 35 to 49 in good health and CMV-seropositive. The source material was PBMCs. CDR3 amino acids: CASSSSGSSPGELFF. CDR3 nucleotide sequence: TGTGCCAGCTCATCTAGCGGGAGCTCTCCCGGGGAGCTGTTTTTT.